This T cell receptor beta chain is drawn from a study of blood T cell repertoires in COVID-19. The wider study: Sources were T cells, B-cell-depleted T cells, or PBMCs; the material itself was cDNA or gDNA.

Original data processing: Amplification of reference gene primers provided the estimated nucleated cell counts. This table comes from immunoSEQ multiplex PCR, and its TCRdb copy is limited to in-frame clones, with some not included. V, J and clone size are taken as reported in that table, and D and trimming were inferred from the DNA itself. The sample carries 90,000 to 130,000 clones, roughly 84% recorded once. V lost 1 base, J lost 6 bases, and 6 bases stayed unmatched. CDR1 is LNHDA and CDR2 is SQIVND in the germline V gene (reference sequence). The CDR3 sequence is 15 residues long. The receptor's source is a man aged 40-55 years with acute or convalescent COVID-19. V is TRBV19 and J is TRBJ2-3, with TRBD2 identical over 8 bases. Sequencing input: peripheral blood. For the CDR3, the DNA is TGTGCCAGTAGTATAGCGGGGCGGGAGGCGGATACGCAGTATTTT. Encoded protein: CASSIAGREADTQYF.